These 18 T cell receptor beta chains were all obtained from the same sample, sequenced in a study of T cell repertoires in cytomegalovirus infection. Which antigens these TCRs recognize remains unknown. TCRdb independently ran MiXCR on the reads; one entry per CDR3 protein. The table includes under 150,000 distinct CDR3 sequences, over 25% detected once. Sequences were derived from CD8+ T cells from cultured PBMCs, sampled from culture after CMV antigen stimulation. Source of these receptors: a human donor in good health (CMV status not recorded). Some clones in this sample may be carry-over from other donors' samples.

This chain connects TRBV25-1 to TRBJ1-2; TRBD1 is a possible D gene (5 bases). With 1 base removed from V and 7 bases from J, the gap between germline ends came to 7 bases. CDR3 length: 12 residues. CDR1 is MGHDK and CDR2 is SYGVNS in the germline V gene. CDR3 sequence (DNA): TGTGCCAGCAGTGAATTTGGGGGTGGCTACACCTTC. Protein product: CASSEFGGGYTF.

This clonotype was seen only a few times. V and J are TRBV4-1 and TRBJ2-3, with 8 nucleotides matching TRBD2. V lost 2 bases to trimming and J lost 4 bases; unmatched junction nucleotides: 8. Germline CDR1 reads MGHRA; CDR2 reads YSYEKL. The CDR3 has 16 residues. CDR3 sequence (DNA): TGCGCCAGCAGCCAACCCGGGAGGGGAGAAGCAGATACGCAGTATTTT. This sequence encodes CASSQPGRGEADTQYF.

The rearrangement joins TRBV20-1 to TRBJ2-5; D may be TRBD1 (6 bases). Germline-derived CDR1 and CDR2 are DFQATT and SNEGSKA (reference sequence). Trimming left V 0 bases short and J 7 bases short, with 15 bases between. The CDR3 is made up of 14 amino acids. The CDR3 loop reads CSAREFRGRGTQYF. CDR3 in DNA: TGCAGTGCTAGAGAGTTCAGGGGCCGGGGGACCCAGTACTTC.

The rearrangement links TRBV12-3 or TRBV12-4 to TRBJ2-1, with 12 bases that match TRBD2. The CDR3 is 17 residues long. The junction had 9 bases not matched to a gene; V was cut back by 5 bases and J by 4 bases. The CDR3 sequence: CASSGLAGTNKYNEQFF. In DNA, the CDR3 is TGTGCCAGCAGTGGACTAGCGGGGACAAACAAATACAATGAGCAGTTCTTC.

This clonotype has a handful of counts. The chain is built from TRBV6-5 and TRBJ1-2, with D maybe TRBD1 (5 bases). This CDR3 has 13 amino acids. Germline CDR1 and CDR2: MNHEY and SVGAGI. V lost 2 bases to trimming and J lost 5 bases, with 9 bases between them. The CDR3 loop reads CASSYGTLYGYTF. Written as DNA, the CDR3 is TGTGCCAGCAGTTACGGGACTTTGTATGGCTACACCTTC.

This clonotype was seen only a few times. The chain is built from TRBV19 and TRBJ1-6, with D uncertain. CDR1 is LNHDA, CDR2 SQIVND, per germline (reference sequence). V was trimmed by 6 bases and J by 7 bases, leaving 10 bases between them. This CDR3 has 13 amino acids. In DNA form, the CDR3 reads TGTGCCAGTAGAATCGGCAGAAATTCACCCCTCCACTTT. Encoded protein: CASRIGRNSPLHF.

The chain joins TRBV7-2 to TRBJ2-2; weak D call: TRBD2 (6 bases). V dropped 6 bases and J dropped 3 bases, with 17 bases sitting between them. The CDR3 spans 16 residues. CDR1 and CDR2 (germline): SGHTA, FQGNSA. The CDR3 sequence is CASRLLAFADTGELFF. The CDR3 nucleotides read TGTGCCAGCAGACTCCTAGCGTTTGCGGACACCGGGGAGCTGTTTTTT.

The chain links TRBV7-6 to TRBJ2-3; D is unclear. This CDR3 has 15 residues. Between the trimmed V and J ends, which lost 6 bases and 5 bases, there was a span of 18 bases. Germline V gene sequence: CDR1 SGHVS, CDR2 FNYEAQ. CDR3 region: CASRSIWAREDTQYF. The DNA of the CDR3 is TGTGCCAGCAGATCAATATGGGCCCGAGAAGATACGCAGTATTTT.

V is TRBV12-3 or TRBV12-4 and J is TRBJ2-7; unclear D gene. The CDR3 length is 12 residues. V lost 4 bases and J lost 7, with 11 bases in between. The CDR3 DNA is TGTGCCAGCAGTTGGGCAACGTGGGAGCAGTACTTC. Translating gives CASSWATWEQYF.

This clonotype has a handful of counts. V and J are TRBV2 and TRBJ2-3, with D perhaps being TRBD1 or TRBD2 (5 bases each). This CDR3 spans 16 amino acids. Trimming stripped 1 base from V and 3 bases from J, with 14 bases between. Germline CDR1 reads SNHLY; CDR2 reads FYNNEI. CDR3 sequence reads: CASSEVLSEGTDTQYF. The CDR3 coding sequence is TGTGCCAGCAGTGAAGTCCTTTCCGAGGGGACAGATACGCAGTATTTT.

This sequence joins TRBV5-1 and TRBJ1-1; unclear D gene. Trimming took 2 bases from V and 8 from J, leaving 10 bases between them. CDR3 length equals 12 residues. CDR1 SGHRS and CDR2 YFSETQ come from the germline V gene. CDR3 sequence reads: CASSFLDGEAFF. The CDR3 bases are TGCGCCAGCAGCTTCCTGGACGGAGAAGCTTTCTTT.

This clonotype appeared a few times. The genes are TRBV11-2 and TRBJ1-5; D gene ambiguous. The CDR3 loop spans 13 amino acids. The germline V gene has CDR1 SGHAT and CDR2 FQNNGV. Trimming cost V 5 bases and J 0 bases, with 5 bases left between them. CDR3 region: CASSASSNQPQHF. Written as DNA, the CDR3 is TGTGCCAGCAGCGCCTCTAGCAATCAGCCCCAGCATTTT.

A few counts support this clonotype. The CDR3 DNA reads TGCGCCAGCAGCCAAGTTGGTATGGGGGGGGCCCACACAGATACGCAGTATTTT. Its protein product is CASSQVGMGGAHTDTQYF. The chain combines TRBV4-1 with TRBJ2-3; D might be TRBD2 (7 bases). This CDR3 spans 18 amino acids. Trimming took off 1 base at V and 2 bases at J, with 19 bases between the two ends. Germline lookup yields CDR1 MGHRA and CDR2 YSYEKL.

The gene calls are TRBV7-9 and TRBJ2-7; 7 nucleotides align to TRBD1. The CDR3 runs 15 residues. V lost 0 bases, J lost 6 bases, and 8 bases stayed unmatched. Germline CDR1 reads SEHNR; CDR2 reads FQNEAQ (reference sequence). CDR3 sequence reads: CASSLADRVPAEQYF. CDR3 nucleotide sequence: TGTGCCAGCAGCTTAGCCGACAGGGTACCGGCCGAGCAGTACTTC.

This clonotype was observed a few times. V usage is TRBV29-1 and J usage is TRBJ2-6; D not resolved. Trimming pared 6 bases from V and 4 bases from J, leaving 13 bases between. CDR3 size: 14 residues. Per the germline V gene, CDR1 is SQVTM and CDR2 is ANQGSEA. The CDR3 region is CSVVAAVGANVLTF. The CDR3 DNA reads TGCAGCGTGGTAGCAGCCGTCGGGGCCAACGTCCTGACTTTC.

This clonotype was observed a handful of times. V usage is TRBV6-2 or TRBV6-3 and J usage is TRBJ2-7, with a tentative D call TRBD1 (5 bases). Germline CDR1 MNHEY, CDR2 SVGEGT. V was trimmed by 2 bases and J by 4 bases, leaving 12 bases between them. The CDR3 runs 14 residues. The CDR3 loop is CASSYGAGAYEQYF. CDR3 coding DNA: TGTGCCAGCAGTTACGGGGCAGGCGCGTACGAGCAGTACTTC.

This clonotype was detected a few times. J is TRBJ2-2 and V is TRBV12-5; TRBD1 matches 7 bases. The CDR3 covers 16 residues. V lost 3 bases and J lost 4; bases outside the gene matches: 8. The germline gives CDR1 LGHNT, CDR2 FRNRAP. The CDR3 sequence is CASGFLEGGRTGELFF. The CDR3 DNA sequence: TGTGCTAGTGGTTTCCTGGAAGGGGGCCGCACCGGGGAGCTGTTTTTT.

This clonotype was counted at least ten times. The chain joins TRBV6-1 to TRBJ1-1; D possibly corresponds to TRBD1 (6 bases). Trimming took 5 bases from V and 0 from J, leaving 13 bases between them. The germline CDR1 and CDR2 sequences are MNHNS and SASEGT. The CDR3 sequence is 15 residues long. Here the CDR3 reads CASSSWTALNTEAFF. The CDR3, as DNA: TGTGCCAGCAGTTCGTGGACAGCCTTGAACACTGAAGCTTTCTTT.